The present entry profiles one T cell receptor (beta chain) with its context. Gene and germline names: mouse. The read stops 4 residues short of the end of the CDR3; the missing end is completed from the germline J gene. V was pared by 2 bases and J by 1 base, with 14 bases between. Germline lookup yields CDR1 MNHDT and CDR2 YYDKIL. The CDR3 runs to 16 residues. The sequencing template was cDNA reverse transcribed from extracted RNA. The assay was immunoSEQ multiplex PCR, and TCRdb's table has in-frame clones only and misses some. This sample comprises about 110,000 clones, none seen once only. This specimen belongs to a study of CD8+ T cells in alopecia areata.

The sequenced material came from lesional skin. The V call is TRBV17, the J call TRBJ1-1; D unresolved. This TCR derives from a C3H/HeJ mouse with alopecia areata. Mouse MHC haplotype: H2-k. CDR3 bases read: TGTGCTAGCAGTAGATCCCCTTCTCCAGGAAACACA. This sequence encodes CASSRSPSPGNT. The whole CDR3 protein is CASSRSPSPGNTEVFF.